Listed below are T cell receptor beta chains from one sample, sequenced in a study of cytomegalovirus exposure and HLA in healthy donors. Sequenced by immunoSEQ multiplex PCR; TCRdb stores in-frame clones only, minus some. Its table lists under 200,000 clones. Sequenced: PBMCs. These TCRs come from a man aged 25 to 40 in good health and CMV-seronegative. The CDR3 runs from the conserved cysteine through the conserved F or W. D genes are given only for firm matches.

V: TRBV6-6
J: TRBJ2-3
D: .
CDR3: CASSSLSGATDTQYF
DNA: TGTGCCAGCAGTTCCCTTAGCGGAGCCACAGATACGCAGTATTTT

V: TRBV11-3
J: TRBJ2-7
D: .
CDR3: CASSYRGTYEQYF
DNA: TGTGCCAGCAGCTACCGGGGTACCTACGAGCAGTACTTC

V: TRBV9
J: TRBJ2-5
D: TRBD2
CDR3: CASSEGGASGRALETQYF
DNA: TGTGCCAGCAGCGAGGGGGGGGCTAGCGGGAGGGCCCTGGAGACCCAGTACTTC

V: TRBV7-9
J: TRBJ2-3
D: TRBD2
CDR3: CASSLERASGWADTQYF
DNA: TGTGCCAGCAGCTTAGAGAGGGCTAGCGGGTGGGCAGATACGCAGTATTTT

V: TRBV5-4
J: TRBJ2-1
D: TRBD1
CDR3: CASSRDSSYNEQFF
DNA: TGTGCCAGCAGCCGGGACAGCAGCTACAATGAGCAGTTCTTC

V: TRBV5-1
J: TRBJ1-5
D: .
CDR3: CASSYQGPQPQHF
DNA: TGCGCCAGCAGTTACCAGGGGCCCCAGCCCCAGCATTTT

V: TRBV6-5
J: TRBJ1-1
D: .
CDR3: CASSYSPGDGEAFF
DNA: TGTGCCAGCAGTTACTCTCCAGGGGACGGTGAAGCTTTCTTT

V: TRBV5-1
J: TRBJ2-3
D: .
CDR3: CASSLEGGLRGDTQYF
DNA: TGCGCCAGCAGCTTGGAGGGGGGGTTGCGAGGAGATACGCAGTATTTT

V: TRBV7-6
J: TRBJ2-1
D: TRBD2
CDR3: CASSPQLRLAGGSYNEQFF
DNA: TGTGCCAGCAGCCCACAGCTCAGACTAGCGGGAGGGTCCTACAATGAGCAGTTCTTC

V: TRBV7-8
J: TRBJ1-1
D: .
CDR3: CASSLVGVDTEAFF
DNA: TGTGCCAGCAGCTTAGTAGGGGTAGACACTGAAGCTTTCTTT

V: TRBV5-1
J: TRBJ1-2
D: TRBD1
CDR3: CASSLGLERTGVHGYTF
DNA: TGCGCCAGCAGCCTCGGACTCGAAAGGACAGGGGTACATGGCTACACCTTC

V: TRBV28
J: TRBJ1-1
D: TRBD1
CDR3: CASSKGQGVPTEAFF
DNA: TGTGCCAGCAGTAAGGGACAGGGGGTTCCCACTGAAGCTTTCTTT

V: TRBV7-9
J: TRBJ1-1
D: .
CDR3: CASSLGTGIKTEAFF
DNA: TGTGCCAGCAGCTTGGGCACAGGGATTAAAACTGAAGCTTTCTTT

V: TRBV30
J: TRBJ1-2
D: .
CDR3: CAWSREGADWSGYTF
DNA: TGTGCCTGGAGTCGTGAAGGGGCCGATTGGAGTGGCTACACCTTC

V: TRBV28
J: TRBJ1-1
D: TRBD1
CDR3: CASRKTGRGTEAFF
DNA: TGTGCCAGCCGGAAGACAGGGCGCGGAACTGAAGCTTTCTTT

V: TRBV5-4
J: TRBJ2-5
D: .
CDR3: CASSLQETQYF
DNA: TGTGCCAGCAGCCTCCAAGAGACCCAGTACTTC

V: TRBV19
J: TRBJ1-2
D: TRBD1
CDR3: CASISPRLRDRASNYGYTF
DNA: TGTGCCAGTATTTCACCTCGGTTACGGGACAGGGCTTCCAACTATGGCTACACCTTC

V: TRBV2
J: TRBJ2-1
D: TRBD2
CDR3: CASSGPLSLAGDSYNEQFF
DNA: TGTGCCAGCAGTGGGCCTCTGAGCTTAGCGGGGGACTCCTACAATGAGCAGTTCTTC

V: TRBV19
J: TRBJ1-5
D: TRBD1
CDR3: CASSPPGQGAKGQPQHF
DNA: TGTGCCAGTAGTCCACCGGGACAGGGGGCGAAGGGACAGCCCCAGCATTTT

V: TRBV27
J: TRBJ2-1
D: TRBD2
CDR3: CASSPTLAASYNEQFF
DNA: TGTGCCAGCAGTCCTACTCTAGCGGCCTCCTACAATGAGCAGTTCTTC

V: TRBV19
J: TRBJ1-1
D: .
CDR3: CASSISLSLPMNTEAFF
DNA: TGTGCCAGTAGTATTAGCCTCTCCTTACCCATGAACACTGAAGCTTTCTTT

V: TRBV7-3
J: TRBJ2-2
D: .
CDR3: CASSFNRESGELFF
DNA: TGTGCCAGCAGCTTTAACAGGGAAAGCGGGGAGCTGTTTTTT

V: TRBV6-1
J: TRBJ2-1
D: TRBD2
CDR3: CASSGTSARLF
DNA: TGTGCCAGCAGTGGGACTAGCGCAAGACTCTTC

V: TRBV30
J: TRBJ2-3
D: TRBD2
CDR3: CAWSPGLAETDTQYF
DNA: TGTGCCTGGAGCCCGGGACTAGCGGAGACAGATACGCAGTATTTT

V: TRBV10-3
J: TRBJ2-7
D: TRBD2
CDR3: CATRTPTAGDGQYF
DNA: TGTGCCACCCGGACGCCGACGGCGGGAGATGGGCAGTACTTC

V: TRBV18
J: TRBJ2-2
D: TRBD2
CDR3: CASSPWTSQNTGELFF
DNA: TGTGCCAGCTCACCTTGGACTAGCCAGAACACCGGGGAGCTGTTTTTT

V: TRBV29-1
J: TRBJ2-7
D: .
CDR3: CSVEDSNYEQYF
DNA: TGCAGCGTTGAAGATTCTAACTACGAGCAGTACTTC

V: TRBV11-2
J: TRBJ2-7
D: .
CDR3: CASRSSGEQYF
DNA: TGTGCCAGCAGATCCTCGGGCGAGCAGTACTTC

V: TRBV5-1
J: TRBJ2-7
D: TRBD1
CDR3: CASSLGGQGSEYF
DNA: TGCGCCAGCAGCTTGGGGGGACAGGGTTCGGAGTACTTC

V: TRBV11-2
J: TRBJ2-7
D: TRBD2
CDR3: CASSLVASGRAEQYF
DNA: TGTGCCAGCAGCTTAGTGGCTAGCGGGAGGGCGGAGCAGTACTTC

V: TRBV28
J: TRBJ1-2
D: .
CDR3: CASSFPEPSYGYTF
DNA: TGTGCCAGCAGTTTTCCGGAGCCCTCCTATGGCTACACCTTC

V: TRBV9
J: TRBJ1-5
D: TRBD1
CDR3: CASSRDRDDQPQHF
DNA: TGTGCCAGCAGCCGGGACAGAGACGATCAGCCCCAGCATTTT

V: TRBV7-2
J: TRBJ2-3
D: TRBD2
CDR3: CASSLLPAGTSGDTQYF
DNA: TGTGCCAGCAGCTTACTACCCGCCGGGACTAGTGGGGATACGCAGTATTTT

V: TRBV27
J: TRBJ1-5
D: .
CDR3: CASSLSDSNQPQHF
DNA: TGTGCCAGCAGTTTGAGTGATAGCAATCAGCCCCAGCATTTT

V: TRBV19
J: TRBJ1-1
D: .
CDR3: CASTPQGSMNTEAFF
DNA: TGTGCCAGTACACCCCAGGGGTCCATGAACACTGAAGCTTTCTTT

V: TRBV19
J: TRBJ2-3
D: .
CDR3: CASRGRGSDTQYF
DNA: TGTGCCAGTAGGGGCAGGGGATCGGATACGCAGTATTTT

V: TRBV19
J: TRBJ2-3
D: .
CDR3: CASSSVGRGSGYTQYF
DNA: TGTGCCAGTAGTTCGGTGGGCAGGGGCTCAGGGTACACGCAGTATTTT

V: TRBV7-9
J: TRBJ2-7
D: .
CDR3: CASSPNVRERVYF
DNA: TGTGCCAGCAGCCCAAACGTGAGGGAGCGGGTGTACTTC

V: TRBV18
J: TRBJ1-3
D: .
CDR3: CASSPDTGLGNTIYF
DNA: TGTGCCAGCTCACCCGATACAGGGCTCGGAAACACCATATATTTT

V: TRBV6-1
J: TRBJ2-5
D: TRBD2
CDR3: CASSRTSGAQETQYF
DNA: TGTGCCAGCAGTAGGACTAGCGGCGCACAAGAGACCCAGTACTTC

V: TRBV2
J: TRBJ2-3
D: .
CDR3: CASSVATDTQYF
DNA: TGTGCCAGCAGTGTGGCCACAGATACGCAGTATTTT

V: TRBV27
J: TRBJ1-5
D: .
CDR3: CASRLGQNNQPQHF
DNA: TGTGCCAGCAGGCTCGGACAGAACAATCAGCCCCAGCATTTT

V: TRBV10-1
J: TRBJ2-5
D: TRBD2
CDR3: CASSAGIAGAGETQYF
DNA: TGCGCCAGCAGTGCCGGGATAGCGGGAGCAGGGGAGACCCAGTACTTC

V: TRBV5-1
J: TRBJ2-6
D: .
CDR3: CASHQGGTNSGANVLTF
DNA: TGCGCCAGTCACCAGGGCGGGACCAACTCTGGGGCCAACGTCCTGACTTTC

V: TRBV29-1
J: TRBJ1-2
D: .
CDR3: CSVLGSRRHYGYTF
DNA: TGCAGCGTTCTTGGGTCCCGGAGACACTATGGCTACACCTTC

V: TRBV6-5
J: TRBJ2-5
D: TRBD1
CDR3: CASSTGTGQETQYF
DNA: TGTGCCAGCAGCACAGGGACAGGTCAAGAGACCCAGTACTTC

V: TRBV18
J: TRBJ1-2
D: TRBD1
CDR3: CASSPGQGADGYTF
DNA: TGTGCCAGCTCACCAGGACAGGGGGCTGATGGCTACACCTTC

V: TRBV7-9
J: TRBJ2-7
D: .
CDR3: CASSLGTVYEQYF
DNA: TGTGCCAGCAGCTTAGGGACAGTCTACGAGCAGTACTTC